One sample yielded the 28 T cell receptor beta chains listed below, sequenced in a study of CD8 T cells in ankylosing spondylitis. Regarding the study as a whole: What seemed typical of ankylosing spondylitis blood was a TCR beta motif built from about eight highly homologous variants.

For these receptors, no antigen is known. TCRdb redid the calling of the 5' RACE reads with MiXCR, one entry per CDR3 protein. Among some 100,000 distinct CDR3 sequences listed, about 8.3% were seen once. Input material: blood, either unsorted or a sorted T cell fraction (not recorded which). These receptors originate from a male donor with ankylosing spondylitis.

There are a few counts of this clonotype. The rearrangement uses TRBV9 and TRBJ2-2; 7 bases fit TRBD2. Trimming took 4 bases from V and 6 from J; bases not matched to a gene: 15. Looked up from germline, CDR1 is SGDLS and CDR2 is YYNGEE. The CDR3 is made up of 17 amino acids. The CDR3 region has the DNA TGTGCCAGCAGCACCCCTAGCGGCGGAGGGCCCCCCGGGGAGCTGTTTTTT. Translation gives CASSTPSGGGPPGELFF.

This clonotype was seen repeatedly, ten times or more. The V gene is TRBV5-1, the J gene TRBJ2-1; 8 nucleotides line up with TRBD1. V lost 0 bases to trimming and J lost 5 bases; unmatched junction nucleotides: 7. Germline lookup yields CDR1 SGHRS and CDR2 YFSETQ. This CDR3 contains 16 residues. CDR3 residues: CASSLGLGQVDNEQFF. Written as DNA, the CDR3 is TGCGCCAGCAGCTTGGGGTTGGGACAGGTCGACAATGAGCAGTTCTTC.

This clonotype was detected only a few times. The chain joins TRBV25-1 to TRBJ1-1, with D perhaps matching TRBD1 (5 bases). CDR3 length: 16 residues. Trimming took off 1 base at V and 0 bases at J, with 12 bases between the two ends. Germline CDR1 is MGHDK and CDR2 is SYGVNS. As DNA, the CDR3 is TGTGCCAGCAGTGAATGGGAACAGGCCATGAACACTGAAGCTTTCTTT. It yields the protein CASSEWEQAMNTEAFF. Together with reference TRBV25-1 and TRBJ1-1, the CDR3 gives the full variable domain: EADIYQTPRYLVIGTGKKITLECSQTMGHDKMYWYQQDPGMELHLIHYSYGVNSTEKGDLSSESTVSRIRTEHFPLTLESARPSHTSQYLCASSEWEQAMNTEAFFGQGTRLTVV.

This chain joins TRBV5-1 and TRBJ1-1; no reliable D call. V gave up 4 bases and J gave up 1 base, with 20 bases separating them. The CDR3 length is 17 residues. CDR1 is SGHRS, CDR2 YFSETQ, per germline. CDR3 protein: CASSERIRATTNTEAFF. CDR3 DNA: TGCGCCAGCAGCGAGCGAATTAGGGCGACTACGAACACTGAAGCTTTCTTT.

This clonotype appeared many times. V usage is TRBV7-9 and J usage is TRBJ1-2; 7 positions match TRBD1. V shed 1 base, J shed 4 bases, and the junction held 6 bases outside the gene matches. Germline lookup yields CDR1 SEHNR and CDR2 FQNEAQ (reference sequence). The CDR3 runs 15 residues. The CDR3 coding sequence is TGTGCCAGCAGCTTAGGAGGGGGCGCCATCTATGGCTACACCTTC. Translating it yields CASSLGGGAIYGYTF.

The rearrangement joins TRBV20-1 to TRBJ2-2; 10 positions match TRBD2. The CDR3 is 17 amino acids. V lost 1 base, J lost 8 bases, and 13 bases stayed unmatched. Germline CDR1 reads DFQATT; CDR2 reads SNEGSKA (reference sequence). CDR3 DNA: TGCAGTGCTAGAGCGGCTAGCGGGAGTGAAAATGTGGGGGAGCTGTTTTTT. Its protein product is CSARAASGSENVGELFF.

The table lists this clonotype with many counts. The chain couples TRBV7-2 to TRBJ2-1, with a possible D match to TRBD2 (5 bases). This CDR3 contains 15 residues. Germline CDR1 is SGHTA and CDR2 is FQGNSA. V dropped 3 bases and J dropped 0 bases, with 9 bases sitting between them. CDR3 bases: TGTGCCAGCAGCTTCTTGGCGGGCTCCTACAATGAGCAGTTCTTC. Translation: CASSFLAGSYNEQFF.

This clonotype was counted between two and nine times. The V gene is TRBV3-1, the J gene TRBJ1-1; D is perhaps TRBD1 (6 bases). In germline, CDR1 is LGHDT, CDR2 YNNKEL (reference sequence). Trimming cost V 0 bases and J 3 bases, with 17 bases left between them. The CDR3 runs 17 residues. The CDR3 coding sequence is TGTGCCAGCAGCCAAGACTTGTGGAGAGGGGGGGACACTGAAGCTTTCTTT. Encoded protein: CASSQDLWRGGDTEAFF.

This chain joins TRBV6-2 or TRBV6-3 and TRBJ1-2; D not certain. Germline assignment: CDR1 MNHEY and CDR2 SVGEGT. The CDR3 covers 13 residues. Trimming shortened V by 2 bases and J by 3 bases, and 7 bases separated the two germline ends. CDR3 in amino acids: CASSYIPYYGYTF. The CDR3 DNA reads as TGTGCCAGCAGTTACATCCCTTACTATGGCTACACCTTC.

The genes are TRBV5-6 and TRBJ2-2; no reliable D call. The CDR3 spans 12 residues. Trimming cost V 6 bases and J 6 bases, with 9 bases left between them. The germline CDR1 and CDR2 sequences are SGHDT and YYEEEE. CDR3 DNA: TGTGCCAGCAATGAGAGGCCCGGGGAGCTGTTTTTT. Its protein product is CASNERPGELFF.

This clonotype was picked up a small number of times. This chain joins TRBV3-1 and TRBJ1-1; 9 bases are shared with TRBD1. The CDR3 has 14 residues. Losses at the gene ends were 3 bases for V and 5 bases for J; bases not matched to a gene: 4. CDR1 LGHDT and CDR2 YNNKEL come from the germline V gene (reference sequence). CDR3 amino acids: CASSHPGQGTEAFF. As DNA, the CDR3 is TGTGCCAGCAGCCACCCAGGACAGGGGACTGAAGCTTTCTTT. Full variable domain (missing parts from reference TRBV3-1 and TRBJ1-1): DTAVSQTPKYLVTQMGNDKSIKCEQNLGHDTMYWYKQDSKKFLKIMFSYNNKELIINETVPNRFSPKSPDKAHLNLHINSLELGDSAVYFCASSHPGQGTEAFFGQGTRLTVV.

This clonotype was observed at least ten times. The gene calls are TRBV12-3 or TRBV12-4 and TRBJ2-1; D gene ambiguous. Between the trimmed V and J ends, which lost 3 bases and 9 bases, there was a span of 9 bases. The CDR3 length is 12 residues. The CDR3 sequence is CASSLVDPEQFF. CDR3 DNA sequence: TGTGCCAGCAGTTTGGTTGACCCTGAGCAGTTCTTC.

The sample holds many counts of this clonotype. V usage is TRBV7-9 and J usage is TRBJ2-6; unclear D gene. Germline V gives CDR1 SEHNR, CDR2 FQNEAQ (reference sequence). The germline V and J ends were trimmed by 2 bases and 4 bases, with 9 bases remaining between them. The CDR3 is made up of 15 amino acids. The CDR3 DNA reads TGTGCCAGCAGCTTATCCGGGTTCGGGGCCAACGTCCTGACTTTC. It codes for CASSLSGFGANVLTF.

This clonotype occurred many times. Compared with germline, one end of the junction differs, possibly owing to a read error. The J gene is TRBJ2-1, the V gene TRBV7-9; 9 nucleotides agree with TRBD2. This CDR3 contains 16 residues. Germline lookup yields CDR1 SEHNR and CDR2 FQNEAQ (reference sequence). The CDR3 loop reads CASSLAGTSIVDEQFF. The CDR3 nucleotides read TGTGCCAGCAGCCTAGCGGGGACCTCAATCGTTGATGAGCAGTTCTTC.

This clonotype was detected ten times or more. The chain carries TRBV7-6 and TRBJ1-1; TRBD1 agrees at 7 bases. There are 16 residues in the CDR3. The V and J ends lost 5 bases and 1 base, in that order; junction bases with no gene match: 10. The V gene's germline CDR1 is SGHVS and CDR2 FNYEAQ. This CDR3 is CASSPRLAGGNTEAFF. The CDR3 nucleotides read TGTGCCAGCAGCCCGCGGTTGGCAGGGGGGAACACTGAAGCTTTCTTT.

In its sample, this clonotype was seen a few times. The chain employs TRBV27 and TRBJ2-1; D call uncertain. V was clipped by 8 bases and J by 6 bases, with 20 bases between them. Germline assignment: CDR1 MNHEY and CDR2 SMNVEV (reference sequence). CDR3 length: 15 amino acids. The CDR3 loop reads CASPPEPPPPNEQFF. The CDR3 region has the DNA TGTGCCAGCCCCCCAGAGCCCCCACCCCCCAATGAGCAGTTCTTC.

DNA of the CDR3: TGCGCCAGCAGCCCGGAGACCAGGGGTACTGAGCAGTTCTTC. It specifies CASSPETRGTEQFF. V and J are TRBV4-1 and TRBJ2-1, with a tentative D call TRBD1 (6 bases). Germline V gene lookup returns CDR1 MGHRA and CDR2 YSYEKL. Trimming removed 4 bases at V and 9 bases at J, with 16 bases between. This CDR3 has 14 amino acids.

This clonotype was recorded many times. The chain joins TRBV7-9 to TRBJ2-1; 9 nucleotides align to TRBD2. The CDR3 runs to 16 residues. Germline CDR1 is SEHNR and CDR2 is FQNEAQ (reference sequence). With 5 bases clipped from V and 4 bases from J, the junction kept 9 bases outside the gene matches. The CDR3 region is CASSAVPSGTYNEQFF. CDR3 bases: TGTGCCAGCAGCGCGGTTCCTAGCGGGACTTACAATGAGCAGTTCTTC.

This clonotype was seen more than once but under ten times. V gene TRBV7-2 combines with J gene TRBJ2-7; no reliable D call. The CDR3 is 14 amino acids. Germline values: CDR1 SGHTA, CDR2 FQGNSA. Trimming took off 1 base at V and 3 bases at J, with 10 bases between the two ends. The CDR3 DNA is TGTGCCAGCAGCTTAGGTACTACCTTCTACGAGCAGTACTTC. It yields the protein CASSLGTTFYEQYF.

This clonotype occurred a few times. The genes are TRBV15 and TRBJ2-2; 7 bases align to TRBD2. CDR3 length: 14 amino acids. V lost 1 base to trimming and J lost 7 bases; unmatched junction nucleotides: 3. Germline assignment: CDR1 LNHNV and CDR2 YYDKDF (reference sequence). CDR3 residues: CATSRGRGDGELFF. CDR3 sequence (DNA): TGTGCCACCAGCAGAGGACGGGGGGACGGGGAGCTGTTTTTT.

V gene TRBV9 combines with J gene TRBJ2-1, with TRBD2 matching over 16 bases. The CDR3 length is 15 residues. The ends lost 4 bases at V and 8 bases at J; junction bases unmatched: 3. CDR1 is SGDLS and CDR2 is YYNGEE in the germline V gene. The CDR3 is CASSFGTSGRDEQFF. The CDR3 DNA sequence: TGTGCCAGCAGCTTCGGGACTAGCGGGAGGGATGAGCAGTTCTTC.

The chain uses TRBV7-6 and TRBJ2-2; 11 bases agree with TRBD2. Germline assignment: CDR1 SGHVS and CDR2 FNYEAQ. The CDR3 length is 17 residues. With 0 bases clipped from V and 3 bases from J, the junction kept 3 bases outside the gene matches. The CDR3 sequence: CASSLATSGTYTGELFF. The CDR3 DNA follows: TGTGCCAGCAGCTTAGCGACTAGCGGGACATACACCGGGGAGCTGTTTTTT.

Only a few counts were recorded for this clonotype. The chain combines TRBV12-3 or TRBV12-4 with TRBJ1-2; TRBD1 might be the D (6 bases). V was cut by 7 bases and J by 4 bases, with 13 bases left in between. The CDR3 runs 13 residues. CDR3 DNA sequence: TGTGCCAGCACGGGGGCGTTCGGCTATGGCTACACCTTC. This gives the protein CASTGAFGYGYTF.

The chain combines TRBV7-9 with TRBJ1-3; perhaps TRBD1 as D (6 bases). This CDR3 is built from 14 residues. V was cut by 5 bases and J by 8 bases, with 16 bases left in between. CDR1 and CDR2 from the germline V gene are SEHNR and FQNEAQ (reference sequence). The chain's CDR3 is CASSQPRGPDTIYF. The CDR3 DNA sequence: TGTGCCAGCAGCCAACCCCGGGGGCCAGACACCATATATTTT.

Many counts were recorded for this clonotype. This chain links TRBV24-1 with TRBJ2-2; TRBD1 might be the D (6 bases). The CDR3 contains 17 residues. The V end was cut by 0 bases, the J end by 1 base, with 11 bases between. The germline V gene encodes CDR1 KGHDR and CDR2 SFDVKD. The chain's CDR3 is CATSDLPRGENTGELFF. The CDR3 DNA follows: TGTGCCACCAGTGATTTGCCCAGGGGCGAGAACACCGGGGAGCTGTTTTTT.

On this clonotype: This may be a read error: a much more frequent sequence differs by one nucleotide. The V gene is TRBV11-2, the J gene TRBJ2-3, with TRBD2 matching over 9 bases. Germline lookup yields CDR1 SGHAT and CDR2 FQNNGV. Trimming cost V 4 bases and J 5 bases; bases outside gene matches: 16. CDR3 length: 18 amino acids. This chain's CDR3 is CASSSRRGTSRSIDTQYF. CDR3 coding DNA: TGTGCCAGCAGCTCAAGAAGGGGGACTAGCAGGAGTATAGATACGCAGTATTTT.

This clonotype showed up just a few times. The chain has TRBV11-2 and TRBJ2-5; 8 bases map to TRBD2. V lost 5 bases to trimming and J lost 4 bases; unmatched junction nucleotides: 12. Per germline, CDR1 SGHAT and CDR2 FQNNGV. The CDR3 consists of 16 residues. CDR3 nucleotides: TGTGCCAGCAGCCCCCGGGCTAGCGGGCTCCGAGAGACCCAGTACTTC. This translates into CASSPRASGLRETQYF.

This clonotype has more than one count but fewer than ten. This sequence joins TRBV20-1 and TRBJ1-3; 9 bases agree with TRBD1. V gave up 4 bases and J gave up 2 bases; unmatched junction bases: 6. CDR3 size: 15 residues. CDR1 is DFQATT, CDR2 SNEGSKA, per germline (reference sequence). CDR3 sequence: CSATGTGLAGNTIYF. In DNA, the CDR3 is TGCAGTGCTACCGGGACAGGGCTTGCTGGAAACACCATATATTTT.